These T cell receptor beta chains were read from a single sample in a study of cytomegalovirus exposure and HLA in healthy donors. Profiling relied on immunoSEQ multiplex PCR, and the TCRdb table lists in-frame clones only, not all of them. The sample holds 150,000 or so clones, over 65% seen once. The sequenced material came from PBMCs. The receptors derive from a man between 18 and 35 years old in good health and CMV-seropositive. Both conserved end residues are part of each CDR3. The order of the fields is CDR3 length, clone size, V gene, J gene, CDR3 protein. Size tells how often a clone was seen (once, few, many) or the class of an expanded clone, and some rows leave it out.

15	NA	TRBV9	TRBJ1-1	CASSVEQGMNTEAFF
14	NA	TRBV7-3	TRBJ1-1	CASSSGQGNTEAFF
15	few	TRBV7-2	TRBJ2-3	CASSSSGVRTDTQYF
14	NA	TRBV7-8	TRBJ1-1	CASSLIQGGVEAFF
11	NA	TRBV7-9	TRBJ1-1	CASSLTGLAFF
13	NA	TRBV19	TRBJ1-1	CASTQTGLTEAFF
14	NA	TRBV2	TRBJ1-5	CASSENSQDQPQHF
13	NA	TRBV30	TRBJ2-5	CAWSLGARETQYF
17	NA	TRBV10-3	TRBJ2-3	CATRIRVGLTKVDTQYF
13	NA	TRBV19	TRBJ1-2	CASSIGPGNGYTF
15	NA	TRBV2	TRBJ2-2	CASSGTTRSTGELFF
14	NA	TRBV2	TRBJ2-2	CASSSQGDTGELFF
15	NA	TRBV11-2	TRBJ1-3	CASSSTVVSGNTIYF
13	NA	TRBV28	TRBJ2-5	CASRRQGPETQYF
16	NA	TRBV5-1	TRBJ2-2	CASSLVPGVKSGELFF
15	NA	TRBV27	TRBJ1-1	CASSGWTLEGPEAFF
20	NA	TRBV4-1	TRBJ2-3	CASSQDRLQREAVPSGTQYF
14	NA	TRBV6-1	TRBJ2-7	CASSEGRGAVEQYF
13	NA	TRBV7-6	TRBJ1-5	CASSLAGDQPQHF
14	NA	TRBV6-1	TRBJ1-1	CASSEAWGGSEAFF
14	NA	TRBV28	TRBJ1-2	CASRPGTLPYGYTF
19	NA	TRBV4-2	TRBJ2-1	CASSQVISGRGHSYNEQFF
18	NA	TRBV7-2	TRBJ2-7	CASSLRTSGGTMGYEQYF
13	NA	TRBV5-1	TRBJ1-2	CASSWDRFNGYTF
17	few	TRBV5-4	TRBJ2-7	CASSLTLLAGGSYEQYF
16	NA	TRBV7-3	TRBJ2-1	CASSLRTAGGHNEQFF
15	NA	TRBV28	TRBJ1-5	CASIHRWRGNQPQHF
14	NA	TRBV30	TRBJ1-5	CAWNRGHSNQPQHF
16	few	TRBV11-2	TRBJ2-2	CASSLGAGGPTGELFF
17	NA	TRBV2	TRBJ2-1	CASSGSPRTDSYNEQFF
15	NA	TRBV19	TRBJ2-7	CASSIFAGESYEQYF
14	NA	TRBV5-6	TRBJ2-3	CASSWASPADTQYF
10	NA	TRBV7-9	TRBJ1-1	CASSSTEAFF
15	NA	TRBV27	TRBJ1-5	CASSLHQYSNQPQHF
17	NA	TRBV18	TRBJ2-3	CASSQRKGDILTDTQYF
15	once	TRBV29-1	TRBJ1-1	CSVEFPDRGSTEAFF
16	NA	TRBV19	TRBJ1-4	CATSMNHGGFNEKLFF
16	NA	TRBV28	TRBJ1-4	CASSPPPGPLIEKLFF
15	NA	TRBV27	TRBJ2-3	CASSSPGGGAGTQYF
15	NA	TRBV19	TRBJ1-5	CASSTQGRGNQPQHF
16	NA	TRBV4-1	TRBJ2-7	CASSQRTSGSSWEQYF
17	NA	TRBV9	TRBJ2-2	CASSPRVGGLNTGELFF
13	NA	TRBV2	TRBJ1-5	CASRGQGDQPQHF
14	NA	TRBV27	TRBJ2-5	CASSLLRQGGTQYF
13	NA	TRBV18	TRBJ1-4	CASSAGLDEKLFF
11	few	TRBV28	TRBJ1-4	CASSLNEKLFF
10	NA	TRBV7-9	TRBJ1-1	CASSSIEAFF
14	NA	TRBV9	TRBJ2-5	CASSTGGEQETQYF
14	NA	TRBV6-5	TRBJ2-2	CASYGTGGTGELFF
14	few	TRBV2	TRBJ1-5	CASGGTGLSQPQHF
17	NA	TRBV11-2	TRBJ2-2	CASSLDAGGANTGELFF
14	NA	TRBV30	TRBJ2-1	CAWRKTSARGEQFF
16	NA	TRBV5-8	TRBJ1-5	CASSPEGGPTYQPQHF
14	NA	TRBV2	TRBJ1-1	CASSEGQMNTEAFF